One TCR beta chain is described in this entry. The CDR3 totals 13 residues. V lost 4 bases and J 1 base, leaving 10 bases between the germline ends. Germline lookup yields CDR1 SQVTM and CDR2 ANQGSEA. It was with random hexamers that 0.5 to 1 ug RNA was reverse transcribed. TCRdb itself ran the immunoSEQ multiplex PCR reads through MiXCR, one entry per CDR3 protein. Among about 160,000 distinct CDR3 sequences listed, around 94% were seen once. This record belongs to a study of CD8 T cells in Susac syndrome. FACS enriched CD8+ TEMRA cells, while bulk CD8+ and CD4+ were negatively isolated. The sample was CD4+ T cells from PBMCs. The rearrangement uses TRBV29-1 and TRBJ1-1; D is ambiguous. The TCR was taken from a human donor with multiple sclerosis. CDR3 protein: CSVVERSNTEAFF. In nucleotides, the CDR3 is TGCAGCGTTGTCGAACGTTCGAACACTGAAGCTTTCTTT.